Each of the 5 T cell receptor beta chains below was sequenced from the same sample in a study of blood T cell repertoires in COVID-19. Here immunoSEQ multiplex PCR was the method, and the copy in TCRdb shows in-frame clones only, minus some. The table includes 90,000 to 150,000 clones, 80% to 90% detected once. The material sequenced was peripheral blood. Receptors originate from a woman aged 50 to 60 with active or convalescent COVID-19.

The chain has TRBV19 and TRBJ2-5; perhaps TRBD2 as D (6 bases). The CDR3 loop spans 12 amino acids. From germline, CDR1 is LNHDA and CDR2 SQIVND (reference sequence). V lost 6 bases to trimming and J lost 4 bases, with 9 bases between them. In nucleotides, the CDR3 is TGTGCCAGTAGCCCGGAGGGAGAGACCCAGTACTTC. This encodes CASSPEGETQYF.

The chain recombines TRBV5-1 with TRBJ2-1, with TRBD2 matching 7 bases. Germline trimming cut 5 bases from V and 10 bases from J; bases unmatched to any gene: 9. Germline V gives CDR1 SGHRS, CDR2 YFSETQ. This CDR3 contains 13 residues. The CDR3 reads CASRPGGGDEQFF. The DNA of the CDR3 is TGCGCCAGCAGGCCTGGGGGAGGGGACGAGCAGTTCTTC.

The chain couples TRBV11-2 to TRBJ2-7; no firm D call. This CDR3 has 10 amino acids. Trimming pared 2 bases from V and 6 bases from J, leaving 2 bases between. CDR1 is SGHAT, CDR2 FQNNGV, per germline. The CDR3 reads CASSLREQYF. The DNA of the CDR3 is TGTGCCAGCAGCTTACGCGAGCAGTACTTC.

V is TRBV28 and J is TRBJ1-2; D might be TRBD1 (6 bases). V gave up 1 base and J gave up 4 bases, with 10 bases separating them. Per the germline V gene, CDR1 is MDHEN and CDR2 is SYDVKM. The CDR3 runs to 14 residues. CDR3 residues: CASSLSGGPYGYTF. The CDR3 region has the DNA TGTGCCAGCAGTTTATCGGGGGGGCCCTATGGCTACACCTTC.

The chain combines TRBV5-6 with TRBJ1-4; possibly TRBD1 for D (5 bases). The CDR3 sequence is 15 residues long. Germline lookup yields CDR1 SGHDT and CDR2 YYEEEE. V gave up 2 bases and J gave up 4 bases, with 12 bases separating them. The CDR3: CASSLGAGSNEKLFF. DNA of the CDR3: TGTGCCAGCAGCTTAGGGGCCGGGAGTAATGAAAAACTGTTTTTT. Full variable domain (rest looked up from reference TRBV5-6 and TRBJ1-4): DAGVTQSPTHLIKTRGQQVTLRCSPKSGHDTVSWYQQALGQGPQFIFQYYEEEERQRGNFPDRFSGHQFPNYSSELNVNALLLGDSALYLCASSLGAGSNEKLFFGSGTQLSVL.